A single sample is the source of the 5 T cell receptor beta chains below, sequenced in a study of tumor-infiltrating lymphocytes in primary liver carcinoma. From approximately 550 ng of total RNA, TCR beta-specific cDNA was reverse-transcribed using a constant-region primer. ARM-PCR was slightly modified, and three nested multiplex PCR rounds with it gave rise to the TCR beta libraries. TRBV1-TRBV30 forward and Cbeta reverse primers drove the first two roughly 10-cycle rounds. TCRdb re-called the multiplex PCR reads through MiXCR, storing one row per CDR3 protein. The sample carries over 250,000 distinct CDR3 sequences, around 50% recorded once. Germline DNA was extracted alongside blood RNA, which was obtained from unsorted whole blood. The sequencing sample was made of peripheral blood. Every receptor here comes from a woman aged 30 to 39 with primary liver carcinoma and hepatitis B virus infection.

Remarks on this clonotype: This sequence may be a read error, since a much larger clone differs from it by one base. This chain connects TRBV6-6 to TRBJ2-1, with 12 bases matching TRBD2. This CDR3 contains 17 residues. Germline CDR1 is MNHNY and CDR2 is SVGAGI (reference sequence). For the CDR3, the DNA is TGTGCCAGCAGTTACTCTCTAGCGGGAGGGACCTACAATGAGCAGATCTTC. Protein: CASSYSLAGGTYNEQIF.

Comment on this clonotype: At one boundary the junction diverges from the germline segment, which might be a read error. CDR3: CASSVASQGRNGYTF. Here the CDR3 DNA reads TGTGCAAGCAGCGTAGCTTCGCAGGGGCGGAATGGCTACACCTTC. The genes are TRBV11-3 and TRBJ1-2; possible D gene TRBD1, 6 bases. CDR3 length: 15 amino acids. Per the germline V gene, CDR1 is SGHNT and CDR2 is YENEEA.

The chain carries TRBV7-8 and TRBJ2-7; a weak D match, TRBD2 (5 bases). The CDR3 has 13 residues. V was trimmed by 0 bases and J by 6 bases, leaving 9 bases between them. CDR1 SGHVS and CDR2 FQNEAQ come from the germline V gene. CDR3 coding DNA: TGTGCCAGCAGCTTAGCGGGAGTAGGCGAGCAGTACTTC. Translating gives CASSLAGVGEQYF.

The CDR3 nucleotides read TGTGCCAGCAGCCCCGAGGGTGCAACGAGGGGCTACACCTTC. The encoded protein is CASSPEGATRGYTF. The chain carries TRBV11-3 and TRBJ1-2; D unresolved. Germline V gene data show CDR1 as SGHNT and CDR2 as YENEEA. The CDR3 is 14 amino acids. V was cut by 5 bases and J by 8 bases, with 18 bases left in between.

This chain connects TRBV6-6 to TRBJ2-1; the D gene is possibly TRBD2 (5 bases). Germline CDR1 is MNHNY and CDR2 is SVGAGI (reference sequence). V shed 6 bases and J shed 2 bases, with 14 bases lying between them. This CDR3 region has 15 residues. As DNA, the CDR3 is TGTGCCAGCAGGTCCACTGGGAGCGCCTACAATGAGCAGTTCTTC. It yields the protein CASRSTGSAYNEQFF.